The 12 T cell receptor beta chains in this list originate from one sample, sequenced in a study of identical twins. TCRdb processed the 5' RACE reads anew with MiXCR; each CDR3 protein has one entry. The repertoire holds 500,000 to 600,000 distinct CDR3 sequences, with roughly 21% as singletons. The same data also went into a second study, on T cells expressing NK-cell markers.

The sequenced material came from CD4+ T cells sorted from blood. These receptor sequences come from a young woman in good health.

The rearrangement links TRBV5-1 to TRBJ2-1; D unclear. Germline V gene lookup returns CDR1 SGHRS and CDR2 YFSETQ. The CDR3 runs to 13 residues. V shed 4 bases and J shed 5 bases, with 10 bases lying between them. The DNA of the CDR3 is TGCGCCAGCAGCGGTGACAACCACAATGAGCAGTTCTTC. This gives the protein CASSGDNHNEQFF.

This clonotype was seen only a few times. The chain recombines TRBV29-1 with TRBJ2-5; D gene ambiguous. Trimming shortened V by 6 bases and J by 5 bases, and 13 bases separated the two germline ends. Germline V CDR1 and CDR2: SQVTM, ANQGSEA. This CDR3 has 12 residues. CDR3 DNA sequence: TGCAGCGTACGAGGCGACCCCGAGACCCAGTACTTC. It is translated as CSVRGDPETQYF. Variable domain in full (rest from reference TRBV29-1 and TRBJ2-5): SAVISQKPSRDICQRGTSLTIQCQVDSQVTMMFWYRQQPGQSLTLIATANQGSEATYESGFVIDKFPISRPNLTFSTLTVSNMSPEDSSIYLCSVRGDPETQYFGPGTRLLVL.

This clonotype was picked up a small number of times. The V call is TRBV5-6, the J call TRBJ2-1, with D perhaps TRBD1 (6 bases). The V and J ends lost 0 bases and 0 bases respectively, with 10 bases between them. Germline V lookup: CDR1 SGHDT, CDR2 YYEEEE. The CDR3 is 16 amino acids. The CDR3 coding sequence is TGTGCCAGCAGCTTGGGTAGGGGGTTCTCCTACAATGAGCAGTTCTTC. Translated: CASSLGRGFSYNEQFF. The whole variable domain, remainder taken from reference TRBV5-6 and TRBJ2-1, is DAGVTQSPTHLIKTRGQQVTLRCSPKSGHDTVSWYQQALGQGPQFIFQYYEEEERQRGNFPDRFSGHQFPNYSSELNVNALLLGDSALYLCASSLGRGFSYNEQFFGPGTRLTVL.

The rearrangement joins TRBV12-3 or TRBV12-4 to TRBJ2-5; 11 bases match TRBD2. The length of the CDR3 is 14 residues. With V trimmed by 3 bases and J by 14 bases, 11 bases remained unmatched. The CDR3 DNA follows: TGTGCCAGCAGTTTGAGAAGACTAGCGGGGCCTATCTACTTC. This encodes CASSLRRLAGPIYF.

The V and J genes are TRBV10-1 and TRBJ1-2; D unclear. The CDR3 consists of 16 residues. Trimming removed 0 bases at V and 8 bases at J, with 19 bases between. CDR1 WNHNN and CDR2 SYGVQD come from the germline V gene (reference sequence). The CDR3, as DNA: TGCGCCAGCAGTGAGTCGTGGGAGCCCACTAAGAGGGGCTACACCTTC. It specifies CASSESWEPTKRGYTF.

CDR3 region: CASSRLGRLSEQFF. In DNA form, the CDR3 reads TGTGCCAGCTCACGATTGGGACGCTTGAGTGAGCAGTTCTTC. The chain is built from TRBV18 and TRBJ2-1, with D perhaps given as TRBD1 or TRBD2 (5 bases each). Trimming cost V 4 bases and J 9 bases, with 16 bases left between them. Germline CDR1 is KGHSH and CDR2 is LQKENI. The CDR3 is 14 amino acids.

As regards this clonotype: The junction and the germline gene differ at one end; a read error may be behind it. This chain joins TRBV20-1 and TRBJ2-1, with D unclear. The CDR3 extends over 13 amino acids. CDR1 DFQATT and CDR2 SNEGSKA come from the germline V gene (reference sequence). CDR3 protein: CSAPYVANNEHFF. The CDR3 DNA reads TGCAGTGCCCCCTACGTGGCCAACAATGAGCATTTCTTC.

This clonotype appeared a few times. CDR3 DNA sequence: TGCAGTGCTAGCCCCAGACTAGCGGGGAGCACAGATACGCAGTATTTT. Protein: CSASPRLAGSTDTQYF. The chain couples TRBV20-1 to TRBJ2-3; 11 nucleotides line up with TRBD2. The germline V gene has CDR1 DFQATT and CDR2 SNEGSKA (reference sequence). This CDR3 is built from 16 residues. The V and J ends lost 3 bases and 0 bases, in that order; junction bases with no gene match: 5.

This chain uses TRBV10-3 with TRBJ2-5; no reliable D call. CDR3 length: 13 residues. V lost 3 bases, J lost 3 bases, and 8 bases lay in between. Germline V gene lookup returns CDR1 ENHRY and CDR2 SYGVKD. The CDR3 is CAISDWGEETQYF. The CDR3 region has the DNA TGTGCCATCAGTGATTGGGGTGAAGAGACCCAGTACTTC.

This clonotype came up a few times. The rearrangement joins TRBV12-3 or TRBV12-4 to TRBJ1-4; no clear D. Trimming cost V 3 bases and J 7 bases, with 6 bases left between them. This CDR3 has 12 amino acids. The CDR3: CASSFRTEKLFF. The CDR3 DNA is TGTGCCAGCAGTTTCAGGACTGAAAAACTGTTTTTT.

The rearrangement uses TRBV10-1 and TRBJ1-2, with a tentative D call TRBD1 (5 bases). Per the germline V gene, CDR1 is WNHNN and CDR2 is SYGVQD (reference sequence). This CDR3 comprises 14 residues. The V gene lost 2 bases and the J gene lost 5 bases, with 12 bases spanning the gap. This CDR3 reads CASSEDPRVYGYTF. CDR3 nucleotides: TGCGCCAGCAGTGAGGATCCCAGGGTGTATGGCTACACCTTC.

This clonotype was seen more than once but under ten times. The V call is TRBV12-3 or TRBV12-4, the J call TRBJ1-2, with no clear D. The CDR3 is made up of 14 amino acids. V was shortened by 6 bases and J by 4 bases, with 15 bases between the two germline ends. CDR3 in DNA: TGTGCCAGCAGGCCCGGATACAGTAGCTATGGCTACACCTTC. Protein product: CASRPGYSSYGYTF.